A single sample gave rise to the 11 T cell receptor beta chains below, sequenced in a study of cytotoxic CD8 clonotypes in ibrutinib-treated CLL. TCRdb's copy holds only in-frame clones and misses some; the assay was immunoSEQ multiplex PCR. This table holds more than 140,000 clones, approximately 80% found once. Sequenced material: PBMCs, taken after 12 months of ibrutinib treatment. These receptors were collected from a human donor with chronic lymphocytic leukemia.

The chain links TRBV5-6 to TRBJ2-2, with D unclear. V was shortened by 0 bases and J by 1 base, with 1 base between the two germline ends. Germline lookup yields CDR1 SGHDT and CDR2 YYEEEE. This CDR3 has 13 residues. CDR3 bases: TGTGCCAGCAGCTTGGTGAACACCGGGGAGCTGTTTTTT. Encoded protein: CASSLVNTGELFF.

This chain uses TRBV11-3 with TRBJ2-3; 15 bases are shared with TRBD2. CDR3 length equals 18 residues. With 5 bases clipped from V and 0 bases from J, the junction kept 6 bases outside the gene matches. Per germline, CDR1 SGHNT and CDR2 YENEEA. Here the CDR3 reads CASSGGLAGGPSTDTQYF. DNA for the CDR3: TGTGCCAGCAGCGGGGGACTAGCGGGGGGCCCTAGCACAGATACGCAGTATTTT.

This chain joins TRBV9 and TRBJ2-4; D possibly corresponds to TRBD2 (5 bases). This CDR3 is 13 amino acids long. V dropped 0 bases and J dropped 13 bases, with 14 bases sitting between them. Germline V CDR1 and CDR2: SGDLS, YYNGEE. The CDR3 DNA sequence: TGTGCCAGCAGCGTAGGGACTTCCCCCCCGCAGTACTTC. This translates into CASSVGTSPPQYF.

The chain employs TRBV6-5 and TRBJ1-3, with 8 positions matching TRBD1. Germline values: CDR1 MNHEY, CDR2 SVGAGI. Trimming cost V 7 bases and J 2 bases; bases outside gene matches: 7. The CDR3 has 15 amino acids. CDR3 DNA: TGTGCCAGCAAGACCGGACAGGGCACTGGAAACACCATATATTTT. It is translated as CASKTGQGTGNTIYF.

The V and J genes are TRBV5-1 and TRBJ2-1, with TRBD2 identical over 9 bases. Losses at the gene ends were 4 bases for V and 6 bases for J; bases not matched to a gene: 8. The germline V gene encodes CDR1 SGHRS and CDR2 YFSETQ. CDR3 length: 15 amino acids. The CDR3 DNA reads as TGCGCCAGCAGCCCGGCGGCTAGCGGGGTCAATGAGCAGTTCTTC. It yields the protein CASSPAASGVNEQFF. The full variable domain, rest sourced from reference TRBV5-1 and TRBJ2-1, is KAGVTQTPRYLIKTRGQQVTLSCSPISGHRSVSWYQQTPGQGLQFLFEYFSETQRNKGNFPGRFSGRQFSNSRSEMNVSTLELGDSALYLCASSPAASGVNEQFFGPGTRLTVL.

CDR3 DNA: TGTGCCAGTAGTACCCAACCATACAACAATGAGCAGTTCTTC. This gives the protein CASSTQPYNNEQFF. The chain has TRBV19 and TRBJ2-1; the D is unclear. The CDR3 loop spans 14 amino acids. The V end lost 4 bases, the J end lost 5 bases, and 12 bases lay between the germline ends. Germline V CDR1 and CDR2: LNHDA, SQIVND (reference sequence).

The V call is TRBV7-2, the J call TRBJ2-2; D gene unclear. This CDR3 has 15 amino acids. Germline CDR1 is SGHTA and CDR2 is FQGNSA. Trimming removed 5 bases at V and 1 base at J, with 11 bases between. This chain's CDR3 is CASSHITRNTGELFF. The CDR3 region has the DNA TGTGCCAGCAGCCACATTACAAGGAACACCGGGGAGCTGTTTTTT.

The gene calls are TRBV27 and TRBJ1-6; D ambiguous. Germline V gives CDR1 MNHEY, CDR2 SMNVEV (reference sequence). V shed 3 bases and J shed 0 bases, with 12 bases lying between them. The CDR3 loop spans 17 amino acids. The CDR3 loop is CASSFPDVSSYNSPLHF. The CDR3, as DNA: TGTGCCAGCAGTTTCCCAGACGTCAGCTCCTATAATTCACCCCTCCACTTT.

This sequence joins TRBV27 and TRBJ1-2; D possibly corresponds to TRBD1 (5 bases). The CDR3 consists of 14 residues. Germline V gives CDR1 MNHEY, CDR2 SMNVEV (reference sequence). V was trimmed by 5 bases and J by 1 base, leaving 11 bases between them. The CDR3 reads CASSPGGNNYGYTF. CDR3 in DNA: TGTGCCAGCAGTCCGGGGGGGAATAACTATGGCTACACCTTC.

This chain uses TRBV9 with TRBJ1-3; maybe TRBD1 (5 bases). The V gene lost 4 bases and the J gene lost 4 bases, with 15 bases spanning the gap. CDR1 SGDLS and CDR2 YYNGEE come from the germline V gene. The CDR3 extends over 15 amino acids. The CDR3 loop is CASSPEERGGNTIYF. In nucleotides, the CDR3 is TGTGCCAGCAGCCCGGAGGAGAGGGGAGGAAACACCATATATTTT.

The chain combines TRBV12-5 with TRBJ1-1, with D hard to call. Germline values: CDR1 LGHNT, CDR2 FRNRAP. Between the trimmed V and J ends, which lost 4 bases and 0 bases, there was a span of 3 bases. This CDR3 spans 12 amino acids. The DNA for the CDR3 is TGTGCTAGTGGTTCCGTGAACACTGAAGCTTTCTTT. This translates into CASGSVNTEAFF.